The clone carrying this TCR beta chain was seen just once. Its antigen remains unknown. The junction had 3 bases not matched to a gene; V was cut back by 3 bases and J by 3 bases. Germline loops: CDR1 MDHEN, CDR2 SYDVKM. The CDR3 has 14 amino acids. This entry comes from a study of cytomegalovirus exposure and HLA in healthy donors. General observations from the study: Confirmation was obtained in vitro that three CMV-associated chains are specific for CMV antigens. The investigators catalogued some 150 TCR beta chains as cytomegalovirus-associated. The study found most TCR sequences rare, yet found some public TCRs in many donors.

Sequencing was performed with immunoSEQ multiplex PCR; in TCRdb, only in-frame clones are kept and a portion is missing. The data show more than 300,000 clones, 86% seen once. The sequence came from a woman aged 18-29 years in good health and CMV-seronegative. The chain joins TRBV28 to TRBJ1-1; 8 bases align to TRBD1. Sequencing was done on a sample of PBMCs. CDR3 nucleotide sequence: TGTGCCAGCAGTTTCAGGGGGCGAGACACTGAAGCTTTCTTT. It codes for CASSFRGRDTEAFF.